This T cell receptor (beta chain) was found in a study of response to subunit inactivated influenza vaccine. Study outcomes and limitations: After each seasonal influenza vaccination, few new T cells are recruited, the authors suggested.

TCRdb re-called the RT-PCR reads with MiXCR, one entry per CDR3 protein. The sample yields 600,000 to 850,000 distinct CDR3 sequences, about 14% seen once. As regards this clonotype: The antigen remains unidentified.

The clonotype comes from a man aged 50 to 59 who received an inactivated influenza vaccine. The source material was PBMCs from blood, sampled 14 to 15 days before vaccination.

The CDR3: CASSESGQGWNREQFF. The CDR3 region has the DNA TGTGCCAGCAGTGAATCGGGACAGGGTTGGAATCGGGAGCAGTTCTTC. The chain uses TRBV25-1 and TRBJ2-1; TRBD1 aligns across 9 bases. The V gene's germline CDR1 is MGHDK and CDR2 SYGVNS. V gave up 1 base and J gave up 10 bases; unmatched junction bases: 11. CDR3 length: 16 residues.